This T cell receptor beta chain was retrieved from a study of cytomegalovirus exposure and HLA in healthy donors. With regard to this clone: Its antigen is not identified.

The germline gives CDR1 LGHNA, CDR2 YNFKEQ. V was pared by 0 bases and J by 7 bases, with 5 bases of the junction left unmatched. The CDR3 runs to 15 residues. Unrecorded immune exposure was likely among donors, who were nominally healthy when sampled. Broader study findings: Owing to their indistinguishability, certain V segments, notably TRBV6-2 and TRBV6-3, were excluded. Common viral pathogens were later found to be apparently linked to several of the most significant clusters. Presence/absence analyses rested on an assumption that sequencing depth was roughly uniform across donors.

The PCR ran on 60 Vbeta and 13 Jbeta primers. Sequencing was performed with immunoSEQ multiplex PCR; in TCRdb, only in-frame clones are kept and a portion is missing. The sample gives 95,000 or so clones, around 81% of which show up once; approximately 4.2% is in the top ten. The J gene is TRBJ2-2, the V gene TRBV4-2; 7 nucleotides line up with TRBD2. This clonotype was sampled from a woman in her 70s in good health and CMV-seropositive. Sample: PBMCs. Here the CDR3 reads CASSQDGGSNGELFF. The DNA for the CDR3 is TGTGCCAGCAGCCAAGACGGCGGGAGTAACGGGGAGCTGTTTTTT.